This record concerns one T cell receptor (beta chain) sequence. The identical CDR3 is also encoded by other nucleotide sequences in the sample. When replicate PCRs were run on unsorted PBMC, they used 300 ng DNA, around 30,000 T cell genomes. Generated by immunoSEQ multiplex PCR, the TCRdb table keeps only in-frame clones and is missing some. The repertoire holds 450,000 to 500,000 clones, with less than 80% as singletons. The data are from a study of shared clonotypes between healthy human individuals. As for the study in general: The composition of the donors was a couple of women and a few men aged 18 to 49.

Looked up from germline, CDR1 is MNHEY and CDR2 is SVGAGI. The CDR3 is 11 residues long. V lost 6 bases, J lost 0 bases, and 2 bases lay in between. The chain couples TRBV6-5 to TRBJ2-5; D is unresolved. Sequencing used PBMCs. The TCR comes from a woman aged 40 to 55 in good health. Some clones in this sample may be carry-over from other donors' samples. The CDR3 bases are TGTGCCAGCAGCTACCAAGAGACCCAGTACTTC. Amino acids: CASSYQETQYF.